These T cell receptor beta chains were read from a single sample in a study of cytomegalovirus exposure and HLA in healthy donors. Here immunoSEQ multiplex PCR was the method, and the copy in TCRdb shows in-frame clones only, minus some. In total, the table holds about 60,000 clones. The sequenced sample consisted of PBMCs. The source is a boy younger than 18 in good health and CMV-seronegative. Both conserved end residues are part of each CDR3. The D gene is left open where the match is weak.

>-|14|TRBV27|TRBJ2-5
TGTGCCAGCAGTTTAATAGCGGCCCAAGAGACCCAGTACTTC
CASSLIAAQETQYF
>TRBD2|16|TRBV19|TRBJ2-2
TGTGCCAGTAGTGCCCGCAGGCTAGCGGTCACCGGGGAGCTGTTTTTT
CASSARRLAVTGELFF
>TRBD2|14|TRBV27|TRBJ2-1
TGTGCCAGCAGTTCGCTAGCGGGACTCAATGAGCAGTTCTTC
CASSSLAGLNEQFF
>-|15|TRBV5-1|TRBJ1-5
TGCGCCAGCAGCTTGGGCACTCATAGCAATCAGCCCCAGCATTTT
CASSLGTHSNQPQHF
>TRBD1|13|TRBV6-1|TRBJ2-3
TGTGCCAGCAGGGACAGGGTTACAGATACGCAGTATTTT
CASRDRVTDTQYF
>-|13|TRBV7-3|TRBJ1-2
TGTGCCAGCAGCTTATATGGGCGGGATGGCTACACCTTC
CASSLYGRDGYTF
>TRBD1|16|TRBV5-1|TRBJ1-1
TGCGCCAGCAGCTTACTTTCGGGGGACAGAAACACTGAAGCTTTCTTT
CASSLLSGDRNTEAFF
>-|15|TRBV7-9|TRBJ1-2
TGTGCCAGCAGCGAACAAGCCGGGACAACGGTTGGCTACACCTTC
CASSEQAGTTVGYTF
>TRBD1|16|TRBV6-5|TRBJ2-3
TGTGCCAGCAGTTCCCGCCCAGGACAGGGCACAGATACGCAGTATTTT
CASSSRPGQGTDTQYF
>TRBD2|16|TRBV4-1|TRBJ2-7
TGCGCCAGCAGCCAAGTTTTGACTAGCGGGAGCTACGAGCAGTACTTC
CASSQVLTSGSYEQYF
>TRBD1|14|TRBV5-1|TRBJ2-3
TGCGCCATCTCGACAGGGTCCAGCACAGATACGCAGTATTTT
CAISTGSSTDTQYF
>TRBD1|13|TRBV19|TRBJ1-1
TGTGCCAGTAGCACAGGGGTGAACACTGAAGCTTTCTTT
CASSTGVNTEAFF
>TRBD2|15|TRBV5-4|TRBJ2-7
TGTGCCAGCAGCGAAACTAGCGGGAGGTCGTACGAGCAGTACTTC
CASSETSGRSYEQYF
>TRBD2|16|TRBV7-9|TRBJ2-5
TGTGCCAGCAGTTCAACTAGCGGGAGAGCGTGGGAGACCCAGTACTTC
CASSSTSGRAWETQYF
>TRBD1|12|TRBV9|TRBJ1-1
TGTGCCAGCAGCCCAGGGGGCTCGGAAGCTTTCTTT
CASSPGGSEAFF
>TRBD1|14|TRBV5-1|TRBJ1-4
TGCGCCAGCAGCAGGACAGGGAATAATGAAAAACTGTTTTTT
CASSRTGNNEKLFF
>TRBD1|13|TRBV6-1|TRBJ1-2
TGTGCCAGCAGGGATGACAGGGCCTATGGCTGCACCTTC
CASRDDRAYGCTF
>-|18|TRBV19|TRBJ1-3
TGTGCCAGTAGTATAGAGGTGTTGTCAGGGGTCTCTGGAAACACCATATATTTT
CASSIEVLSGVSGNTIYF
>-|15|TRBV6-1|TRBJ2-5
TGTGCCAGCAGCCAAAGTGGTACGAGGCAAGAGACCCAGTACTTC
CASSQSGTRQETQYF
>-|14|TRBV5-1|TRBJ1-5
TGCGCCAGCAGCTTGCCAGGTTTTAATCAGCCCCAGCATTTT
CASSLPGFNQPQHF
>-|19|TRBV11-2|TRBJ2-1
TGTGCCAGCAGCCCACGTCGCATGGCGGGACGGTTAATGGACAATGAGCAGTTCTTC
CASSPRRMAGRLMDNEQFF
>-|14|TRBV6-5|TRBJ1-1
TGTGCCAGCAGTTTAGCGGAGGGAGGTACTGAAGCTTTCTTT
CASSLAEGGTEAFF
>-|17|TRBV5-1|TRBJ1-5
TGCGCCAGCAGCCCAGGCGGGTCCGGGAGGAGCAATCAGCCCCAGCATTTT
CASSPGGSGRSNQPQHF
>-|15|TRBV7-9|TRBJ2-7
TGTGCCAGCAGCCCAAACGCGGTGTGGGTAGACGAGCAGTACTTC
CASSPNAVWVDEQYF
>TRBD1|14|TRBV2|TRBJ2-7
TGTGCCAGCAGGCAGACAGGGACCTCCCACGAGCAGTACTTC
CASRQTGTSHEQYF
>-|14|TRBV6-5|TRBJ1-4
TGTGCCAGCAGTTTTTCCGGGGGGTATGAAAAACTGTTTTTT
CASSFSGGYEKLFF
>-|12|TRBV30|TRBJ1-5
TGTGCCTGGTCCACAGGGAACAAGCCCCAGCATTTT
CAWSTGNKPQHF
>-|14|TRBV5-1|TRBJ1-2
TGCGCCAGCAGCTTGGACAGGGAAGCTGATGGCTACACCTTC
CASSLDREADGYTF
>TRBD1|15|TRBV5-1|TRBJ2-2
TGCGCCAGCAGCTTACAGGGGGCGCATACCGGGGAGCTGTTTTTT
CASSLQGAHTGELFF
>TRBD2|15|TRBV7-2|TRBJ2-1
TGTGCCGGATCTATAGCGGGAGAAACTTACAATGAGCAGTTCTTC
CAGSIAGETYNEQFF
>TRBD1|16|TRBV11-2|TRBJ1-2
TGTGCCAGCAGCTCACCTAATTTCTGGACAGGGAATGGCTACACCTTC
CASSSPNFWTGNGYTF
>-|11|TRBV20-1|TRBJ1-1
TGCAGTGCTAGTACGACTGTTGAAGCTTTCTTT
CSASTTVEAFF
>-|14|TRBV7-9|TRBJ1-4
TGTGCCAGCAGCTTAGAACGAGGGGGAGAAAAACTGTTTTTT
CASSLERGGEKLFF
>-|13|TRBV4-2|TRBJ2-5
TGTGCCAGCAGTACGGGGTCGTCGGGGACCCAGTACTTC
CASSTGSSGTQYF
>-|20|TRBV5-1|TRBJ1-1
TGCGCCAGCAGCTTGTTTGGAGGACTTCCCTCGCCGGTAACTAACACTGAAGCTTTCTTT
CASSLFGGLPSPVTNTEAFF
>TRBD1|17|TRBV19|TRBJ2-6
TGTGCCAGTAGTATCGGGACAGTGAGCTCTGGGGCCAACGTCCTGACTTTC
CASSIGTVSSGANVLTF
>-|16|TRBV6-5|TRBJ1-1
TGTGCCAGCAGTTACGGGCCTGATTTAATGAACACTGAAGCTTTCTTT
CASSYGPDLMNTEAFF
>-|15|TRBV6-1|TRBJ2-7
TGTGCCAGCAGTGCTAGCACTCGGATCGCCTACGAGCAGTACTTC
CASSASTRIAYEQYF
>TRBD1|18|TRBV19|TRBJ2-5
TGTGCCAGTAGTATCGGGGCTGGGCAGGGGGTAGTTGGAGAGACCCAGTACTTC
CASSIGAGQGVVGETQYF
>-|11|TRBV30|TRBJ1-1
TGTGCCTGTCAGGGTTACACTGAAGCTTTCTTT
CACQGYTEAFF
>TRBD1|18|TRBV4-3|TRBJ2-4
TGCGCCAGCAGCCAAGAACGGGGGACAGGGAGGGCCAAAAACATTCAGTACTTC
CASSQERGTGRAKNIQYF